The 20 T cell receptor beta chains below come from one sample, sequenced in a study of shared clonotypes between healthy human individuals. Data came from immunoSEQ multiplex PCR; TCRdb stores just in-frame clones and leaves some out. This sample carries 1.4 million or so clones, about 98.5% of them seen once, and the ten largest clones take 0.36%. The material sequenced was naive CD4+ T cells sorted from blood. Subset described: CD45RA+ positively selected. These TCRs come from a man under 40 in good health.

The table lists this clone with a count of one. CDR3 nucleotides: TGTGCCAGCAGTGACCAGACTAGCGGGACTATAGATACGCAGTATTTT. Protein: CASSDQTSGTIDTQYF. The V call is TRBV2, the J call TRBJ2-3; the match to TRBD2 covers 11 bases. J gave up 5 bases and V 3 bases, and 7 bases lay outside the gene matches. This CDR3 contains 16 residues. The germline CDR1 and CDR2 sequences are SNHLY and FYNNEI.

The CDR3, as DNA: TGTGCCTGGAGTGTAGAAGTACCTGCCCGACTAGCGGGAGTGGACGAGCAGTACTTC. The encoded protein is CAWSVEVPARLAGVDEQYF. The gene calls are TRBV30 and TRBJ2-7; 12 nucleotides match TRBD2. Germline V gene sequence: CDR1 GTSNPN, CDR2 SVGIG (reference sequence). CDR3 length: 19 residues. After removal of 0 bases from V and 5 bases from J, the junction contained 17 bases not matched to a gene. Full variable domain (missing parts from reference TRBV30 and TRBJ2-7): SQTIHQWPATLVQPVGSPLSLECTVEGTSNPNLYWYRQAAGRGLQLLFYSVGIGQISSEVPQNLSASRPQDRQFILSSKKLLLSDSGFYLCAWSVEVPARLAGVDEQYFGPGTRLTVT.

The chain is built from TRBV5-1 and TRBJ1-2; D gene uncertain. The CDR3 covers 12 residues. Germline assignment: CDR1 SGHRS and CDR2 YFSETQ. Trimming stripped 2 bases from V and 3 bases from J, with 5 bases between. CDR3 loop: CASSLEDYGYTF. CDR3 sequence (DNA): TGCGCCAGCAGCTTAGAGGACTATGGCTACACCTTC.

J is TRBJ1-4 and V is TRBV11-2, with a tentative D call TRBD1 (5 bases). Trimming left V 0 bases short and J 5 bases short, with 13 bases between. The CDR3 spans 16 residues. Germline loops: CDR1 SGHAT, CDR2 FQNNGV. The CDR3 spells CASSLDPGRANEKLFF. For the CDR3, the DNA is TGTGCCAGCAGCTTAGACCCGGGACGGGCGAATGAAAAACTGTTTTTT.

In its sample, this clone was seen once. The chain has TRBV5-1 and TRBJ2-5, with 11 bases fitting TRBD2. The V gene's germline CDR1 is SGHRS and CDR2 YFSETQ. The CDR3 consists of 24 residues. The trim removed 0 bases at V and 5 bases at J, leaving 30 bases unmatched. The CDR3: CASSLAGSSRRGASLAGDSETQYF. Here the CDR3 DNA reads TGCGCCAGCAGCTTGGCCGGGTCTAGTCGTCGGGGGGCCTCACTAGCGGGAGACAGTGAGACCCAGTACTTC.

The chain has TRBV7-2 and TRBJ2-5, with 10 nucleotides matching TRBD2. Germline loops: CDR1 SGHTA, CDR2 FQGNSA. V shed 3 bases and J 0 bases; nucleotides not matched to a gene: 4. The CDR3 extends over 16 amino acids. CDR3 in DNA: TGTGCCAGCAGCTTGGCACTAGCGGGGCACCAAGAGACCCAGTACTTC. It codes for CASSLALAGHQETQYF.

Notes on this clone: One end of the junction fails to match germline, which may point to a read error. The genes are TRBV7-7 and TRBJ2-7; either TRBD1 or TRBD2 may supply D (5 bases each). Per germline, CDR1 SSHAT and CDR2 FNYEAQ (reference sequence). The CDR3 loop spans 15 amino acids. The CDR3 is CASSLGVGSSYEQYF. The CDR3 DNA reads TGTGCTAGCAGCTTAGGGGTTGGGAGCTCCTACGAGCAGTACTTC.

V and J are TRBV5-1 and TRBJ1-1; D may be TRBD1 (5 bases). The germline V gene has CDR1 SGHRS and CDR2 YFSETQ. The CDR3 runs to 14 residues. Trimming left V 0 bases short and J 5 bases short, with 11 bases between. The CDR3 nucleotides are TGCGCCAGCAGCTTGGGTGGGGGTGAAACTGAAGCTTTCTTT. Translating it yields CASSLGGGETEAFF.

V is TRBV18 and J is TRBJ2-6; possibly TRBD2 for D (6 bases). Germline CDR1 KGHSH, CDR2 LQKENI. Trimming cost V 6 bases and J 0 bases, with 21 bases left between them. The length of the CDR3 is 19 residues. The CDR3 region is CASSRPGLRLNSGANVLTF. In nucleotides, the CDR3 is TGTGCCAGCTCCCGACCGGGACTGAGACTCAACTCTGGGGCCAACGTCCTGACTTTC.

This chain joins TRBV4-2 and TRBJ1-2, with 12 bases matching TRBD1. The CDR3 spans 16 residues. The J segment lost 3 bases and the V segment lost 4 bases, leaving 6 bases of the junction unmatched. Germline CDR1 is LGHNA and CDR2 is YNFKEQ. For the CDR3, the DNA is TGTGCCAGCAGCCGACCCGGGACAGGGGGCCACTATGGCTACACCTTC. It specifies CASSRPGTGGHYGYTF.

The CDR3 protein is CASSPASGSNEQYF. For the CDR3, the DNA is TGTGCCAGTAGCCCGGCTAGCGGGAGTAACGAGCAGTACTTC. The chain recombines TRBV5-4 with TRBJ2-7; 10 bases map to TRBD2. The V segment lost 8 bases and the J segment 5 bases; nucleotides outside the gene matches: 10. CDR3 size: 14 residues. Germline-derived CDR1 and CDR2 are SGHNT and YYREEE (reference sequence). The full variable domain, with the rest looked up from reference TRBV5-4 and TRBJ2-7, is ETGVTQSPTHLIKTRGQQVTLRCSSQSGHNTVSWYQQALGQGPQFIFQYYREEENGRGNFPPRFSGLQFPNYSSELNVNALELDDSALYLCASSPASGSNEQYFGPGTRLTVT.

The rearrangement joins TRBV5-7 to TRBJ2-3; TRBD1 aligns across 7 bases. TRBV5-7 is known as an ORF, though its function is uncertain. This CDR3 comprises 14 residues. V shed 2 bases and J 2 bases; nucleotides not matched to a gene: 2. The CDR3 reads CASSLGGITDTQYF. In nucleotides, the CDR3 is TGTGCCAGCAGCTTAGGGGGCATCACAGATACGCAGTATTTT.

V and J are TRBV18 and TRBJ2-7; D not resolved. The CDR3 spans 13 residues. Germline V CDR1 and CDR2: KGHSH, LQKENI. V shed 4 bases and J shed 1 base, with 8 bases lying between them. This CDR3 reads CASSLTQSYEQYF. Here the CDR3 DNA reads TGTGCCAGCTCACTAACCCAATCCTACGAGCAGTACTTC.

The chain combines TRBV7-9 with TRBJ2-5, with a weak D call TRBD1 (5 bases). The CDR3 length is 13 residues. The germline V gene encodes CDR1 SEHNR and CDR2 FQNEAQ (reference sequence). The V end was cut by 6 bases, the J end by 2 bases, with 10 bases between. The CDR3 coding sequence is TGTGCCAGCAGAGTCACAGGACAAGAGACCCAGTACTTC. As protein: CASRVTGQETQYF.

The chain links TRBV10-3 to TRBJ2-2, with D possibly TRBD1 on 5 matching bases. V was trimmed by 4 bases and J by 4 bases, leaving 13 bases between them. The CDR3 has 15 amino acids. The V gene's germline CDR1 is ENHRY and CDR2 SYGVKD. CDR3 sequence: CAISGAGKSTGELFF. CDR3 bases: TGTGCCATCAGTGGGGCAGGGAAGAGCACCGGGGAGCTGTTTTTT.

The chain recombines TRBV5-1 with TRBJ2-3; 11 bases align to TRBD1. Looked up from germline, CDR1 is SGHRS and CDR2 is YFSETQ. The CDR3 is 14 amino acids. V lost 3 bases, J lost 4 bases, and 1 base stayed unmatched. The CDR3 sequence: CASSWDRGADTQYF. CDR3 coding DNA: TGCGCCAGCAGCTGGGACAGGGGGGCAGATACGCAGTATTTT. The whole variable domain, filled in from reference TRBV5-1 and TRBJ2-3, reads KAGVTQTPRYLIKTRGQQVTLSCSPISGHRSVSWYQQTPGQGLQFLFEYFSETQRNKGNFPGRFSGRQFSNSRSEMNVSTLELGDSALYLCASSWDRGADTQYFGPGTRLTVL.

The rearrangement uses TRBV27 and TRBJ2-7; 12 bases agree with TRBD2. The CDR3 has 17 residues. Germline loops: CDR1 MNHEY, CDR2 SMNVEV (reference sequence). Losses at the gene ends were 4 bases for V and 3 bases for J; bases not matched to a gene: 10. CDR3 in amino acids: CASSSRLAGETVYEQYF. CDR3 bases: TGTGCCAGCAGTTCCCGACTAGCGGGAGAGACAGTCTACGAGCAGTACTTC.

On this clone: This sample includes further DNA sequences coding for the same CDR3. The V gene is TRBV28, the J gene TRBJ2-7; no clear D. Looked up from germline, CDR1 is MDHEN and CDR2 is SYDVKM. Trimming removed 2 bases at V and 3 bases at J, with 5 bases between. This CDR3 spans 12 amino acids. The DNA for the CDR3 is TGTGCCAGCAGTTTACTTGGCTACGAGCAGTACTTC. Translation: CASSLLGYEQYF. The whole variable domain, filled in from reference TRBV28 and TRBJ2-7, reads DVKVTQSSRYLVKRTGEKVFLECVQDMDHENMFWYRQDPGLGLRLIYFSYDVKMKEKGDIPEGYSVSREKKERFSLILESASTNQTSMYLCASSLLGYEQYFGPGTRLTVT.

V and J are TRBV11-2 and TRBJ2-3; D remains ambiguous. This CDR3 is built from 14 residues. Per the germline V gene, CDR1 is SGHAT and CDR2 is FQNNGV. V was clipped by 5 bases and J by 6 bases, with 15 bases between them. CDR3 sequence (DNA): TGTGCCAGCAGCCTAAATCCGGCTTTGGATACGCAGTATTTT. It specifies CASSLNPALDTQYF.

The chain has TRBV12-5 and TRBJ1-1; TRBD1 agrees at 7 bases. Trimming removed 2 bases from V and 4 bases from J; junction bases left unmatched: 10. Germline loops: CDR1 LGHNT, CDR2 FRNRAP. The CDR3 totals 16 residues. The CDR3, as DNA: TGTGCTAGTGGTTTGTCACCTACAGGGGAAGCCACTGAAGCTTTCTTT. Protein product: CASGLSPTGEATEAFF.